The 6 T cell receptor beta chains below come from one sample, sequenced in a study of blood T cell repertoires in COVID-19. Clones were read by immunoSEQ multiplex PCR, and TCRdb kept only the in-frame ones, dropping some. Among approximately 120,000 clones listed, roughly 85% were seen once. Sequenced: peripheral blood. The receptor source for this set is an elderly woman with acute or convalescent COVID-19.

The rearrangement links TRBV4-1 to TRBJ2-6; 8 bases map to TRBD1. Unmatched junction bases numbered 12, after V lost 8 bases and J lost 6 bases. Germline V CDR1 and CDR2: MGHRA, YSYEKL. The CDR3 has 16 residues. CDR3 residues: CASAGGQGALANVLTF. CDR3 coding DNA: TGCGCCAGCGCCGGAGGGCAGGGGGCTTTGGCCAACGTCCTGACTTTC.

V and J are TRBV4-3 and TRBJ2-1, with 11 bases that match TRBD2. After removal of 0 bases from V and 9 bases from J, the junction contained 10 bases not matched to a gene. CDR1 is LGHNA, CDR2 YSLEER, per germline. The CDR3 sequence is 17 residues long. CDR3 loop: CASSQDVSGGAYGEQFF. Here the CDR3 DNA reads TGCGCCAGCAGCCAAGATGTTAGCGGGGGGGCTTACGGTGAGCAGTTCTTC.

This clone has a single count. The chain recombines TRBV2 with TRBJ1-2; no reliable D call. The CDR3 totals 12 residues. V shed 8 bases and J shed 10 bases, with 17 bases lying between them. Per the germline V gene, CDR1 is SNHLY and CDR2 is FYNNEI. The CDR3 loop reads CASRVVPALYTF. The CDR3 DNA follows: TGTGCCAGCCGGGTAGTTCCCGCCCTCTACACCTTC.

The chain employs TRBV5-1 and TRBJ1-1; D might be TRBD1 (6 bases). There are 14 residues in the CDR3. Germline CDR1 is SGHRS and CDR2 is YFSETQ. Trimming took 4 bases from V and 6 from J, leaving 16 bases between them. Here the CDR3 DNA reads TGCGCCAGCAGCCCAAATACGGACAGCCCTGAAGCTTTCTTT. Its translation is CASSPNTDSPEAFF.

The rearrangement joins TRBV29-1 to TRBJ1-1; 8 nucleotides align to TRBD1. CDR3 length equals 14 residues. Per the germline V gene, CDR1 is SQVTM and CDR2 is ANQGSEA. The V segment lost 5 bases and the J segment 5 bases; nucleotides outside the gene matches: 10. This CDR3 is CSVRSGGEGTEAFF. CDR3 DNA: TGCAGCGTTAGGTCAGGGGGCGAGGGTACTGAAGCTTTCTTT.

DNA for the CDR3: TGCGCCAGCAGCCAAGGTCGCCAGGGAGGTGTCACTGAAGCTTTCTTT. Translated, it gives CASSQGRQGGVTEAFF. The chain joins TRBV4-1 to TRBJ1-1, with D possibly being TRBD1 (5 bases). Trimming shortened V by 1 base and J by 4 bases, and 16 bases separated the two germline ends. Germline V gene sequence: CDR1 MGHRA, CDR2 YSYEKL. The CDR3 is made up of 16 amino acids.